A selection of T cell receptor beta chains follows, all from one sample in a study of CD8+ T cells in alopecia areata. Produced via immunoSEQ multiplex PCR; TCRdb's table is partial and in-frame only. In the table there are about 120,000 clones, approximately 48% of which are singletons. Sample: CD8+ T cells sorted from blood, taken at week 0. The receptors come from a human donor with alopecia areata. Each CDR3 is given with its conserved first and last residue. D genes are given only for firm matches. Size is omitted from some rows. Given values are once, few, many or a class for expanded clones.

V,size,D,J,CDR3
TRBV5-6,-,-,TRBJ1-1,CASSLAENTEAFF
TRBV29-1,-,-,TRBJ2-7,CSVIDRYEQYF
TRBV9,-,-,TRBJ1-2,CASSVGARDYGYTF
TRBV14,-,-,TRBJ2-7,CASSQGGAHEQYF
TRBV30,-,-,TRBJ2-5,CAWSVLLGGSPTQYF
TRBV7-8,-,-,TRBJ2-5,CASSLAPIQETQYF
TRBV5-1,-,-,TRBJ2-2,CASTDRGPGELFF
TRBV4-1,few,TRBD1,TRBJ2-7,CASRPTPGQGTRTYEQYF
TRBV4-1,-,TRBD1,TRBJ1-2,CASSQALWTGDGYTF
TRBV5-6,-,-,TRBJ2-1,CASSLGDNEQFF
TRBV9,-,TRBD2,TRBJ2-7,CASSPGAGVSYEQYF
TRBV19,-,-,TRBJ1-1,CATAPTGMDTEAFF
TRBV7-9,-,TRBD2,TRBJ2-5,CASLERGGRQETQYF
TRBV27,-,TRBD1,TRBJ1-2,CASSPGQGAGGYTF
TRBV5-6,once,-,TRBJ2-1,CASSLADYNEQFF
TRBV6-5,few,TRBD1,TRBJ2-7,CASSSGQGVVEQYF
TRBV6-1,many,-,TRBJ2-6,CASSTTNSGANVLTF
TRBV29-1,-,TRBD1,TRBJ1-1,CSVEDPGTGNTEAFF
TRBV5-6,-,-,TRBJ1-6,CASSLDSQALHF
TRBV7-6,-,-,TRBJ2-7,CASGGDSYEQYF
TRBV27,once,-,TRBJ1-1,CASTQHPNTEAFF
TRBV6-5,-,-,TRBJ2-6,CATMLSGANVLTF
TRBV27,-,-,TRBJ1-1,CASSIVADTEAFF
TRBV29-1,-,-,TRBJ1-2,CSVAGIGYTF
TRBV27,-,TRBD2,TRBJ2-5,CASTSGGAGTQYF
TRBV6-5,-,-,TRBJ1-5,CASSGTATEPQHF
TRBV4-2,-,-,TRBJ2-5,CASSQVEVLESETQYF
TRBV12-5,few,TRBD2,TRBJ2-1,CAGGTSATNEQFF
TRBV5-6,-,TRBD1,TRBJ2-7,CASSATGKEQYF
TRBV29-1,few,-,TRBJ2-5,CSVGDGLAEETQYF
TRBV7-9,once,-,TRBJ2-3,CASSFRQDITDTQYF
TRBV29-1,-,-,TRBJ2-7,CSVEQGSMYEQYF
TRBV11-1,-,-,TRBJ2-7,CASSLENRGYEQYF
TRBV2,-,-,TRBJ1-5,CASSPGLQPQHF
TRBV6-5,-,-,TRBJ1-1,CASSYYGLNTEAFF
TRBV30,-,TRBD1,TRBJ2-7,CAWSSGTGTYEQYF
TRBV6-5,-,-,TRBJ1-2,CASSYYPDSNYGYTF
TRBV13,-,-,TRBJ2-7,CASSLAGGGYYEQYF
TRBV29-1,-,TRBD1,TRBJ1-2,CSGGTGSYGYTF
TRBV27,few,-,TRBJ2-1,CASSLQMSYNEQFF
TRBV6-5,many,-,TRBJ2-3,CASSYRPESTDTQYF
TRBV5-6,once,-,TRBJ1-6,CASSLGDAIIQPLHF